This TCR beta chain was profiled in a study of cytomegalovirus exposure and HLA in healthy donors. This clone turned up a few times. The antigen is not known. General study results and limits: Cytomegalovirus-associated status was assigned to 164 TCR beta chains. The study had only CMV serostatus as immune exposure information. Most likely, a cluster of highly shared sequence variants arose as a sequencing artifact.

Germline V gene lookup returns CDR1 GTSNPN and CDR2 SVGIG (reference sequence). The CDR3 is made up of 13 amino acids. It was with 60 Vbeta and 13 Jbeta primers that the PCR ran. The data were produced by immunoSEQ multiplex PCR, yet TCRdb's version contains in-frame clones alone and is incomplete. Of about 150,000 clones listed, 78% are singletons. The TCR originated in a man aged 35 to 55 in good health and CMV-seropositive. V usage is TRBV30 and J usage is TRBJ2-1, with 8 bases that match TRBD1. The sequencing input was PBMCs. The CDR3 is CARAGQGDNEQFF. The DNA of the CDR3 is TGTGCTCGAGCCGGACAGGGAGACAATGAGCAGTTCTTC.